Below are 17 T cell receptor beta chains sequenced from a single sample in a study of blood T cells in healthy people across ages. Then a second PCR, running roughly 7 to 11 cycles, was carried out with a sample-barcoded 5' primer and a J-beta primer mix. TCRdb reprocessed the 5' RACE reads via MiXCR and lists one record per CDR3 protein. Of about 570,000 distinct CDR3 sequences listed, 25% to 30% were seen once; the top ten hold approximately 17%. The sample taken for sequencing was blood. The source of these receptors is a woman between 65 and 79 years old in good health.

This clonotype occurred a few times. The J gene is TRBJ2-3, the V gene TRBV7-3; D possibly corresponds to TRBD2 (5 bases). V lost 0 bases and J lost 0, with 7 bases in between. The CDR3 sequence is 15 residues long. Germline V lookup: CDR1 SGHTA, CDR2 FQGTGA. In nucleotides, the CDR3 is TGTGCCAGCAGCTTAACTAGCGAAAGCACAGATACGCAGTATTTT. Its protein is CASSLTSESTDTQYF.

V is TRBV5-1 and J is TRBJ1-2; no clear D gene. Germline V CDR1 and CDR2: SGHRS, YFSETQ. The CDR3 contains 15 residues. V lost 0 bases, J lost 1 base, and 10 bases lay in between. The DNA for the CDR3 is TGCGCCAGCAGCTTGGATGGTAGGGATAACTATGGCTACACCTTC. Amino acids: CASSLDGRDNYGYTF.

This rearrangement joins TRBV29-1 to TRBJ1-1; possible D gene TRBD1, 5 bases. Germline loops: CDR1 SQVTM, CDR2 ANQGSEA. CDR3 length equals 14 residues. V dropped 6 bases and J dropped 1 base, with 15 bases sitting between them. The CDR3 nucleotides read TGCAGCGTGATGGTCCCAGACAGGAACACTGAAGCTTTCTTT. Its translation is CSVMVPDRNTEAFF.

The chain combines TRBV30 with TRBJ1-2; possible D gene TRBD1, 5 bases. There are 13 residues in the CDR3. CDR1 GTSNPN and CDR2 SVGIG come from the germline V gene (reference sequence). Trimming removed 0 bases at V and 6 bases at J, with 11 bases between. The CDR3 sequence is CAWSVGGRNGYTF. CDR3 nucleotide sequence: TGTGCCTGGAGTGTCGGGGGGAGGAATGGCTACACCTTC. Supplemented by reference TRBV30 and TRBJ1-2, the full variable domain reads SQTIHQWPATLVQPVGSPLSLECTVEGTSNPNLYWYRQAAGRGLQLLFYSVGIGQISSEVPQNLSASRPQDRQFILSSKKLLLSDSGFYLCAWSVGGRNGYTFGSGTRLTVV.

For this clonotype: At one end, the junction sequence differs from germline, possibly due to a read error. This sequence joins TRBV7-2 and TRBJ2-6, with a possible D match to TRBD1 (5 bases). CDR1 is SGHTA and CDR2 is FQGNSA in the germline V gene. This CDR3 region has 16 residues. This chain's CDR3 is CASSSQGSPGASVLAF. CDR3 DNA: TGTGCCAGCAGCTCCCAGGGTTCTCCTGGAGCCAGCGTCCTGGCTTTC.

This clonotype appeared many times. The chain is built from TRBV29-1 and TRBJ2-5; D is undetermined. The CDR3 runs to 14 residues. V gave up 0 bases and J gave up 2 bases, with 10 bases separating them. Germline CDR1 reads SQVTM; CDR2 reads ANQGSEA. CDR3 protein: CSVEEFAGQETQYF. The CDR3 nucleotides read TGCAGCGTTGAAGAATTCGCAGGACAAGAGACCCAGTACTTC.

Only a few counts were recorded for this clonotype. The J gene is TRBJ1-6, the V gene TRBV20-1; a possible D gene is TRBD1 (5 bases). The V end lost 5 bases, the J end lost 5 bases, and 16 bases lay between the germline ends. CDR1 is DFQATT and CDR2 is SNEGSKA in the germline V gene (reference sequence). This CDR3 is built from 15 residues. The CDR3 spells CSARTGRADNSPLHF. The CDR3 DNA reads as TGCAGTGCTCGAACAGGACGGGCGGATAATTCACCCCTCCACTTT.

The chain's CDR3 is CASSQDLQGAGNQPQHF. The CDR3 DNA is TGCGCCAGCAGCCAAGACCTACAGGGGGCGGGCAATCAGCCCCAGCATTTT. The chain is built from TRBV4-1 and TRBJ1-5; TRBD1 agrees at 9 bases. With V trimmed by 0 bases and J by 2 bases, 5 bases remained unmatched. The germline V gene has CDR1 MGHRA and CDR2 YSYEKL. The CDR3 spans 17 residues.

This clonotype was picked up a small number of times. The chain couples TRBV6-5 to TRBJ1-1; TRBD1 might be the D (6 bases). V dropped 4 bases and J dropped 5 bases, with 20 bases sitting between them. The CDR3 has 16 residues. CDR1 MNHEY and CDR2 SVGAGI come from the germline V gene. The CDR3 loop reads CASSSTGKPRRTEAFF. CDR3 DNA: TGTGCCAGCAGTTCAACAGGGAAACCGCGGAGAACTGAAGCTTTCTTT.

Concerning this clonotype itself: This CDR3 fails to terminate in the conserved phenylalanine or tryptophan, so it likely reflects a read error. The rearrangement joins TRBV5-1 to TRBJ2-5, with 8 bases identical to TRBD1. Germline V lookup: CDR1 SGHRS, CDR2 YFSETQ. After removal of 5 bases from V and 4 bases from J, the junction contained 7 bases not matched to a gene. The CDR3 has 14 amino acids. The CDR3 DNA follows: TGCGCCAGCAGTGACAGGGGAGTAGGAGAGACCCAGTACCTC. Translating it yields CASSDRGVGETQYL.

This clonotype was seen a few times. The CDR3 nucleotides are TGCGCCAGCAGCCAAGTGCCCGATCCAACCCTCCACTTT. Translation: CASSQVPDPTLHF. The genes are TRBV4-3 and TRBJ1-6; D gene ambiguous. This CDR3 spans 13 amino acids. Germline loops: CDR1 LGHNA, CDR2 YSLEER. With 1 base removed from V and 14 bases from J, the gap between germline ends came to 12 bases.

The chain is built from TRBV5-6 and TRBJ2-7; D possibly matches TRBD1 or TRBD2 (5 bases each). Trimming pared 2 bases from V and 6 bases from J, leaving 15 bases between. Germline CDR1 and CDR2: SGHDT and YYEEEE. The CDR3 loop spans 14 amino acids. As DNA, the CDR3 is TGTGCCAGCAGCTTTTTTGGGACCCTAGGCGAGCAGTACTTC. This gives the protein CASSFFGTLGEQYF.

This rearrangement joins TRBV4-1 to TRBJ2-2; 7 nucleotides line up with TRBD1. The CDR3 covers 16 residues. Germline values: CDR1 MGHRA, CDR2 YSYEKL. With 4 bases clipped from V and 4 bases from J, the junction kept 9 bases outside the gene matches. The CDR3 region is CASSRTTGSSTGELFF. CDR3 nucleotide sequence: TGCGCCAGCAGCCGCACGACAGGGTCGAGCACCGGGGAGCTGTTTTTT.

In DNA form, the CDR3 reads TGCGCCAGCAGCTTGTCATCCGGGACAGGGACGAACTATGGCTACACCTTC. Translating it yields CASSLSSGTGTNYGYTF. The chain uses TRBV5-1 and TRBJ1-2; 9 bases map to TRBD1. The germline V gene has CDR1 SGHRS and CDR2 YFSETQ. After removal of 1 base from V and 2 bases from J, the junction contained 9 bases not matched to a gene. This CDR3 is built from 17 residues.

Only a few counts were recorded for this clonotype. V usage is TRBV21-1 and J usage is TRBJ1-5. TRBV21-1 is assigned pseudogene status. The CDR3 runs 13 residues. The CDR3 protein is CAEMRYSNQPQHF. The DNA of the CDR3 is TGTGCAGAGATGCGGTATAGCAATCAGCCCCAGCATTTT.

The gene calls are TRBV7-2 and TRBJ2-5, with D tentatively TRBD2 (5 bases). Trimming pared 4 bases from V and 9 bases from J, leaving 15 bases between. This CDR3 has 13 residues. CDR1 and CDR2 from the germline V gene are SGHTA and FQGNSA. The CDR3 sequence: CASSSRPEGSQYF. CDR3 DNA: TGTGCCAGCAGCTCCCGTCCAGAGGGTTCCCAGTACTTC.

The genes are TRBV4-3 and TRBJ2-3; D uncertain. Trimming left V 0 bases short and J 11 bases short, with 12 bases between. The CDR3 contains 13 residues. Germline V gene lookup returns CDR1 LGHNA and CDR2 YSLEER. CDR3 in amino acids: CASSQDSVYGQYF. The CDR3 bases are TGCGCCAGCAGCCAAGACTCCGTTTATGGGCAGTATTTT.